A selection of T cell receptor beta chains follows, all from one sample in a study of blood T cell repertoires in COVID-19. Sequencing was performed with immunoSEQ multiplex PCR; in TCRdb, only in-frame clones are kept and a portion is missing. The sample has more than 95,000 clones, more than 60% seen once. Sequencing was done on a sample of peripheral blood. These receptors all stem from a woman between 65 and 79 years old with acute or convalescent COVID-19. Both conserved end residues are part of each CDR3. The order of the fields is D gene, J gene, clone size, V gene, CDR3 DNA, CDR3 protein. A D gene is named only where the DNA matches it firmly. Size is stated for part of the rows, as once, few or many counts, or as a class when the clone is expanded.

D: TRBD1
J: TRBJ2-7
size: few
V: TRBV7-9
DNA: TGTGCCAGCAGCTTTATGGGACAGGGGCACCGCGAGCAGTACTTC
CDR3: CASSFMGQGHREQYF

D: NA
J: TRBJ1-4
size: NA
V: TRBV30
DNA: TGTGCCTGGAGTGTAACATCCGGGGGAAAACTGTTTTTT
CDR3: CAWSVTSGGKLFF

D: NA
J: TRBJ2-7
size: NA
V: TRBV5-4
DNA: TGTGCCAGCAGCTCTCCGGGTGGAGGCGCCTTCTACGAGCAGTACTTC
CDR3: CASSSPGGGAFYEQYF

D: TRBD2
J: TRBJ2-3
size: NA
V: TRBV5-1
DNA: TGCGCCAGCAGCTTGGCTAGCGGGATAGGCGATACGCAGTATTTT
CDR3: CASSLASGIGDTQYF

D: TRBD1
J: TRBJ1-2
size: NA
V: TRBV4-3
DNA: TGCGCCAGCAGCCAAACCACCGGGACAGGTCTAGGCTACACCTTC
CDR3: CASSQTTGTGLGYTF

D: TRBD2
J: TRBJ2-1
size: NA
V: TRBV18
DNA: TGTGCCAGCTCACCACCTACTAGCGGGAGGTACAATGAGCAGTTCTTC
CDR3: CASSPPTSGRYNEQFF

D: TRBD1
J: TRBJ1-2
size: many
V: TRBV16
DNA: TGTGCCAGCAGCCACGACAGGGGAAACGGCTACACCTTC
CDR3: CASSHDRGNGYTF

D: NA
J: TRBJ2-2
size: NA
V: TRBV12-3/TRBV12-4
DNA: TGTGCCATCAAACAGGGAAGCACCGGGGAGCTGTTTTTT
CDR3: CAIKQGSTGELFF

D: NA
J: TRBJ1-6
size: NA
V: TRBV19
DNA: TGTGCCAGTAGTATAAACCTCCTAGGTAACTCCTATAATTCACCCCTCCACTTT
CDR3: CASSINLLGNSYNSPLHF

D: NA
J: TRBJ2-1
size: NA
V: TRBV30
DNA: TGTGCCTGGAGTGTGCCTAGGCCCCGCAATGAGCAGTTCTTC
CDR3: CAWSVPRPRNEQFF

D: TRBD1
J: TRBJ1-1
size: NA
V: TRBV6-2/TRBV6-3
DNA: TGTGCCAGCAGTTTCAGACAGGGCCGCACTGAAGCTTTCTTT
CDR3: CASSFRQGRTEAFF

D: NA
J: TRBJ1-2
size: NA
V: TRBV7-9
DNA: TGTGCCAGCAGCTTAGCGTTAATAGGGGATCGGTATGGCTACACCTTC
CDR3: CASSLALIGDRYGYTF

D: NA
J: TRBJ2-1
size: NA
V: TRBV12-3/TRBV12-4
DNA: TGTGCCAGCAGTCCCGCCCCGCTAGCTGAGCAGTTCTTC
CDR3: CASSPAPLAEQFF

D: NA
J: TRBJ1-2
size: NA
V: TRBV3-1/TRBV3-2
DNA: TGTGCCAGCAGCCCCGCTATGGCAGGGAACTATGGCTACACCTTC
CDR3: CASSPAMAGNYGYTF

D: TRBD2
J: TRBJ2-1
size: NA
V: TRBV10-2
DNA: TGCGCCAGCAGTGATTGGGGGGCGACTAGCGGCATAGACAATGAGCAGTTCTTC
CDR3: CASSDWGATSGIDNEQFF

D: NA
J: TRBJ2-1
size: NA
V: TRBV27
DNA: TGTGCCAGCAGTTTATGGGGGGAGCCCTACAATGAGCAGTTCTTC
CDR3: CASSLWGEPYNEQFF

D: NA
J: TRBJ1-2
size: NA
V: TRBV30
DNA: TGTGCCTGGAGTCAGTCCTGGGAGGGCTACACCTTC
CDR3: CAWSQSWEGYTF

D: NA
J: TRBJ2-7
size: many
V: TRBV10-1
DNA: TGCGCCAGCAGTGAATCAGGGAGGATCGGGGAGCAGTACTTC
CDR3: CASSESGRIGEQYF

D: TRBD1
J: TRBJ1-5
size: NA
V: TRBV5-5
DNA: TGTGCCAGCAGCCGGACAGGGTCAGGTCAGCCCCAGCATTTT
CDR3: CASSRTGSGQPQHF

D: NA
J: TRBJ1-1
size: NA
V: TRBV4-3
DNA: TGCGCCAGCAGCCAAGACAGGGGCACTGAAGCTTTCTTT
CDR3: CASSQDRGTEAFF

D: NA
J: TRBJ2-3
size: NA
V: TRBV16
DNA: TGTGCCAGCTCGACCGGGACAACCACAGATACGCAGTATTTT
CDR3: CASSTGTTTDTQYF

D: TRBD2
J: TRBJ2-2
size: NA
V: TRBV28
DNA: TGTGCCAGCAAAGCTAGCGGAAGAGGGGAGCTGTTTTTT
CDR3: CASKASGRGELFF

D: TRBD1
J: TRBJ2-5
size: NA
V: TRBV19
DNA: TGTGCCAGTAGTATAGGCGGCAGGGGGCGGCGGGAGACCCAGTACTTC
CDR3: CASSIGGRGRRETQYF

D: TRBD1
J: TRBJ2-7
size: NA
V: TRBV13
DNA: TGTGCCAGCAGCTTCCTCAGGGGGGGGGACAGGGACCCCTACGAGCAGTACTTC
CDR3: CASSFLRGGDRDPYEQYF

D: NA
J: TRBJ2-3
size: NA
V: TRBV6-6
DNA: TGTGCCAGCAGCGGGGAAGCAGATACGCAGTATTTT
CDR3: CASSGEADTQYF

D: NA
J: TRBJ1-1
size: NA
V: TRBV18
DNA: TGTGCCAGCTCACCACGGAGGGGCGGGGAGGTCGGGAACACTGAAGCTTTCTTT
CDR3: CASSPRRGGEVGNTEAFF

D: TRBD1
J: TRBJ1-4
size: once
V: TRBV5-6
DNA: TGTGCCAGCAGCCAAACAGGGGTCCCGTTCGGGGGAAAACTGTTTTTT
CDR3: CASSQTGVPFGGKLFF

D: TRBD2
J: TRBJ2-7
size: many
V: TRBV5-1
DNA: TGCGCCAGCAGGATTTACCCTAGCGGATCCTACGAGCAGTACTTC
CDR3: CASRIYPSGSYEQYF

D: TRBD1
J: TRBJ1-2
size: NA
V: TRBV6-6
DNA: TGTGCCAGCCGTCGAGGTGGGACAGGGGAAGACTATGGCTACACCTTC
CDR3: CASRRGGTGEDYGYTF

D: NA
J: TRBJ2-4
size: NA
V: TRBV6-1
DNA: TGTGCCAGCAGTGAAGCGGGGGGGGACAAAGGGTACTTC
CDR3: CASSEAGGDKGYF

D: NA
J: TRBJ2-2
size: NA
V: TRBV9
DNA: TGTGCCAGCAGCGCAAAACAGGGATTCGCCGGGGAGCTGTTTTTT
CDR3: CASSAKQGFAGELFF

D: NA
J: TRBJ2-2
size: NA
V: TRBV27
DNA: TGTGCCAGCAGTTTCGCTACAGGGACCGGGGAGCTGTTTTTT
CDR3: CASSFATGTGELFF

D: TRBD1
J: TRBJ2-1
size: NA
V: TRBV4-1
DNA: TGCGCCAGCAGCCAAGATTGGGGCAGGGGGCCTGAGCAGTTCTTC
CDR3: CASSQDWGRGPEQFF

D: TRBD2
J: TRBJ2-5
size: NA
V: TRBV3-1/TRBV3-2
DNA: TGTGCCAGCAGCCTACTGGGGACTAGCGTAGAGACCCAGTACTTC
CDR3: CASSLLGTSVETQYF

D: TRBD2
J: TRBJ2-3
size: NA
V: TRBV5-4
DNA: TGTGCCAGCAGCCCCGGGACTAGCGGGTTGGCAGATACGCAGTATTTT
CDR3: CASSPGTSGLADTQYF

D: TRBD1
J: TRBJ1-2
size: NA
V: TRBV19
DNA: TGTGCCAGTAGTGATAGGACAGGGAGGAAGTGGGACTATGGCTACACCTTC
CDR3: CASSDRTGRKWDYGYTF

D: NA
J: TRBJ1-4
size: NA
V: TRBV28
DNA: TGTGCCAGCAGTTTCAGGGTGAGGGGGAATGAAAAACTGTTTTTT
CDR3: CASSFRVRGNEKLFF

D: TRBD2
J: TRBJ2-5
size: NA
V: TRBV2
DNA: TGTGCCAGCACCCAAGGCCTAGCGGGTGAAACCCAGTACTTC
CDR3: CASTQGLAGETQYF

D: TRBD2
J: TRBJ2-2
size: NA
V: TRBV27
DNA: TGTGCCAGCAGCCAATTGCCGGGGGGGGGCACCGGGGAGCTGTTTTTT
CDR3: CASSQLPGGGTGELFF

D: NA
J: TRBJ1-2
size: NA
V: TRBV6-5
DNA: TGTGCCAGCAGTCCCGGGACTCCAGTAGGCACCTTC
CDR3: CASSPGTPVGTF

D: NA
J: TRBJ2-1
size: NA
V: TRBV7-8
DNA: TGTGCCAGCAGCTTAGGGAGCGCCGAGCAGTTCTTC
CDR3: CASSLGSAEQFF

D: NA
J: TRBJ1-1
size: NA
V: TRBV7-9
DNA: TGTGCCAGCACCAACTTAGCAGATGAAGCTTTCTTT
CDR3: CASTNLADEAFF